This passage covers 29 T cell receptor beta chains from one sample sequenced in a study of blood T cell repertoires in COVID-19. Only in-frame clones appear in the TCRdb table, and some are missing; sequencing was by immunoSEQ multiplex PCR. This sample carries hundreds of thousands of clones, roughly 85% of them seen once, and the ten largest clones take about 3.6%. The source material was PBMCs or T cells enriched from blood (not recorded which). These receptors all come from a woman in her thirties or forties who had been exposed to COVID-19.

This CDR3 reads CASSEALLTGVSRYTQYF. The CDR3 bases are TGTGCCAGCAGTGAAGCGCTTCTGACGGGGGTATCCAGGTATACGCAGTATTTT. This chain joins TRBV2 and TRBJ2-3; the D gene is possibly TRBD2 (6 bases). Looked up from germline, CDR1 is SNHLY and CDR2 is FYNNEI. The CDR3 extends over 18 amino acids. V was trimmed by 0 bases and J by 7 bases, leaving 23 bases between them.

This clone was seen only once. The chain employs TRBV7-3 and TRBJ1-1, with a weak D call TRBD1 (5 bases). This CDR3 is 13 amino acids long. Germline values: CDR1 SGHTA, CDR2 FQGTGA. V shed 5 bases and J shed 4 bases, with 11 bases lying between them. CDR3 sequence reads: CASSPSGGTEAFF. Written as DNA, the CDR3 is TGTGCCAGCAGCCCATCCGGGGGCACTGAAGCTTTCTTT.

The chain recombines TRBV5-1 with TRBJ1-6; D unresolved. Germline V gives CDR1 SGHRS, CDR2 YFSETQ. This CDR3 has 18 amino acids. V was shortened by 4 bases and J by 5 bases, with 22 bases between the two germline ends. The CDR3 DNA reads TGCGCCAGCAGCCCGAATCCTACAGAGACTACTAATAATTCACCCCTCCACTTT. It codes for CASSPNPTETTNNSPLHF.

The chain employs TRBV11-3 and TRBJ2-1, with 9 positions matching TRBD2. The CDR3 covers 15 residues. V was pared by 5 bases and J by 3 bases, with 5 bases of the junction left unmatched. The V gene's germline CDR1 is SGHNT and CDR2 YENEEA. The CDR3 DNA sequence: TGTGCCAGCAGCCCCGGCGGGGGGGGCTACAATGAGCAGTTCTTC. Translation gives CASSPGGGGYNEQFF.

V and J are TRBV7-3 and TRBJ2-3; D unclear. Trimming shortened V by 2 bases and J by 1 base, and 7 bases separated the two germline ends. Germline V gives CDR1 SGHTA, CDR2 FQGTGA. The CDR3 length is 14 residues. The CDR3 coding sequence is TGTGCCAGCAGCTTACTATCGGGCACAGATACGCAGTATTTT. It specifies CASSLLSGTDTQYF.

The DNA for the CDR3 is TGTGCCAGCAGCCCCTTTGCCCCAGGAATCAATCAGCCCCAGCATTTT. It encodes CASSPFAPGINQPQHF. V and J are TRBV7-2 and TRBJ1-5; D gene ambiguous. CDR1 is SGHTA, CDR2 FQGNSA, per germline. The CDR3 is 16 residues long. V lost 5 bases, J lost 3 bases, and 17 bases lay in between.

This clone was detected only once. The chain couples TRBV5-6 to TRBJ1-3; weak D call: TRBD1 (6 bases). CDR3 size: 17 residues. Per germline, CDR1 SGHDT and CDR2 YYEEEE. Trimming took off 0 bases at V and 2 bases at J, with 15 bases between the two ends. For the CDR3, the DNA is TGTGCCAGCAGCTTGGATCCGGGGGGGCGTACTGGAAACACCATATATTTT. Its protein is CASSLDPGGRTGNTIYF. The complete variable domain, with remaining parts taken from reference TRBV5-6 and TRBJ1-3, reads DAGVTQSPTHLIKTRGQQVTLRCSPKSGHDTVSWYQQALGQGPQFIFQYYEEEERQRGNFPDRFSGHQFPNYSSELNVNALLLGDSALYLCASSLDPGGRTGNTIYFGEGSWLTVV.

This clone was picked up many times. The chain is built from TRBV5-6 and TRBJ1-2; D gene unclear. Between the trimmed V and J ends, which lost 0 bases and 5 bases, there was a span of 5 bases. Per germline, CDR1 SGHDT and CDR2 YYEEEE. The CDR3 loop spans 12 amino acids. The CDR3: CASSLETYGYTF. The CDR3 nucleotides read TGTGCCAGCAGCTTGGAGACATATGGCTACACCTTC. Supplemented by reference TRBV5-6 and TRBJ1-2, the full variable domain reads DAGVTQSPTHLIKTRGQQVTLRCSPKSGHDTVSWYQQALGQGPQFIFQYYEEEERQRGNFPDRFSGHQFPNYSSELNVNALLLGDSALYLCASSLETYGYTFGSGTRLTVV.

V gene TRBV27 combines with J gene TRBJ1-1, with TRBD1 matching 7 bases. CDR1 is MNHEY and CDR2 is SMNVEV in the germline V gene (reference sequence). The CDR3 consists of 15 residues. Losses at the gene ends were 5 bases for V and 2 bases for J; bases not matched to a gene: 8. The CDR3 DNA is TGTGCCAGCAGTCCCCGACAGGGAGCAAACACTGAAGCTTTCTTT. It yields the protein CASSPRQGANTEAFF.

The rearrangement uses TRBV3-1 (or the pseudogene TRBV3-2) and TRBJ1-3, with TRBD1 identical over 9 bases. Germline-derived CDR1 and CDR2 are LGHDT and YNNKEL (reference sequence). The length of the CDR3 is 16 residues. V shed 5 bases, J shed 7 bases, and the junction held 12 bases outside the gene matches. The CDR3 here is CASSYRTGDPSNTIYF. In DNA form, the CDR3 reads TGTGCCAGCAGCTACAGGACAGGGGACCCCTCGAACACCATATATTTT.

This chain joins TRBV18 and TRBJ1-2; a weak D match, TRBD1 (5 bases). This CDR3 is built from 15 residues. The V gene lost 4 bases and the J gene lost 2 bases, with 14 bases spanning the gap. The germline V gene has CDR1 KGHSH and CDR2 LQKENI. This CDR3 is CASSLGGGDNYGYTF. CDR3 sequence (DNA): TGTGCCAGCTCACTAGGAGGAGGGGACAACTATGGCTACACCTTC. The full variable domain, its missing parts supplied by reference TRBV18 and TRBJ1-2, is NAGVMQNPRHLVRRRGQEARLRCSPMKGHSHVYWYRQLPEEGLKFMVYLQKENIIDESGMPKERFSAEFPKEGPSILRIQQVVRGDSAAYFCASSLGGGDNYGYTFGSGTRLTVV.

The V gene is TRBV3-1 (or the pseudogene TRBV3-2), the J gene TRBJ1-1; no reliable D call. V was cut by 0 bases and J by 3 bases, with 11 bases left in between. There are 15 residues in the CDR3. CDR1 and CDR2 (germline): LGHDT, YNNKEL (reference sequence). This CDR3 reads CASSQDPGSYTEAFF. In DNA form, the CDR3 reads TGTGCCAGCAGCCAAGATCCAGGCAGCTACACTGAAGCTTTCTTT.

This sequence joins TRBV3-1 (or the pseudogene TRBV3-2) and TRBJ2-5; D is possibly TRBD1 (6 bases). The CDR3 contains 13 residues. Looked up from germline, CDR1 is LGHDT and CDR2 is YNNKEL (reference sequence). Trimming cost V 5 bases and J 3 bases, with 10 bases left between them. The CDR3, as DNA: TGTGCCAGCAGCGCCGGACAGAAAGAGACCCAGTACTTC. Its protein is CASSAGQKETQYF.

There are a few counts of this clone. The CDR3 bases are TGTGCCAGCATATCTCGCGGACAGGGCGACAATCAGCCCCAGCATTTT. The encoded protein is CASISRGQGDNQPQHF. V usage is TRBV28 and J usage is TRBJ1-5; 8 positions match TRBD1. J was trimmed by 3 bases and V by 7 bases; bases with no gene match: 11. Germline-derived CDR1 and CDR2 are MDHEN and SYDVKM. CDR3 length equals 16 residues.

The genes are TRBV6-5 and TRBJ1-5, with 8 bases aligning to TRBD1. The CDR3 is 15 residues long. With 8 bases clipped from V and 0 bases from J, the junction kept 6 bases outside the gene matches. Germline loops: CDR1 MNHEY, CDR2 SVGAGI. CDR3 nucleotides: TGTGCCAGCTTGGACAGGGCCTATAGCAATCAGCCCCAGCATTTT. Protein sequence: CASLDRAYSNQPQHF.

The rearrangement links TRBV7-9 to TRBJ1-6; D unresolved. The CDR3 extends over 14 amino acids. Trimming removed 8 bases from V and 0 bases from J, with 8 bases in between. Germline loops: CDR1 SEHNR, CDR2 FQNEAQ (reference sequence). CDR3 coding DNA: TGTGCCAGCGGCCCCAGCTCCTATAATTCACCCCTCCACTTT. Its protein product is CASGPSSYNSPLHF.

V gene TRBV20-1 combines with J gene TRBJ2-7, with D possibly matching TRBD2 (5 bases). Germline V gene sequence: CDR1 DFQATT, CDR2 SNEGSKA (reference sequence). V was shortened by 3 bases and J by 3 bases, with 18 bases between the two germline ends. The CDR3 contains 15 residues. The CDR3 sequence is CSASSRTLEDYEQYF. Here the CDR3 DNA reads TGCAGTGCTAGTTCCCGGACCCTGGAGGACTACGAGCAGTACTTC.

J is TRBJ1-5 and V is TRBV7-3; 9 bases are a match to TRBD1. From germline, CDR1 is SGHTA and CDR2 FQGTGA. Trimming took 6 bases from V and 4 from J; bases not matched to a gene: 10. The CDR3 runs 16 residues. CDR3 sequence (DNA): TGTGCCAGCAGACGAGCCGGGACAGGGCATAATCAGCCCCAGCATTTT. This sequence encodes CASRRAGTGHNQPQHF.

This chain links TRBV7-9 with TRBJ1-1; maybe TRBD1 (6 bases). Germline loops: CDR1 SEHNR, CDR2 FQNEAQ (reference sequence). This CDR3 spans 16 amino acids. V was cut by 2 bases and J by 5 bases, with 18 bases left in between. The CDR3 DNA follows: TGTGCCAGCAGCTTACCGAGAGGGGGGGCAGAAACTGAAGCTTTCTTT. Translating it yields CASSLPRGGAETEAFF.

The chain joins TRBV3-1 (or the pseudogene TRBV3-2) to TRBJ1-1; D is unclear. V lost 4 bases and J lost 1, with 10 bases in between. The CDR3 totals 14 residues. Germline CDR1 is LGHDT and CDR2 is YNNKEL (reference sequence). CDR3 amino acids: CASSPPRENTEAFF. The CDR3 region has the DNA TGTGCCAGCAGCCCCCCACGGGAGAACACTGAAGCTTTCTTT.

J is TRBJ2-7 and V is TRBV6-2 or TRBV6-3; TRBD2 aligns across 8 bases. Germline V lookup: CDR1 MNHEY, CDR2 SVGEGT. Losses at the gene ends were 2 bases for V and 5 bases for J; bases not matched to a gene: 11. CDR3 length: 16 amino acids. DNA of the CDR3: TGTGCCAGCAGTTACCCGCTCGCGGGGGGTGCGGACGAGCAGTACTTC. Encoded protein: CASSYPLAGGADEQYF.

CDR3 loop: CASTSGGSSTDTQYF. The CDR3, as DNA: TGTGCCAGTACCTCAGGGGGGTCTAGCACAGATACGCAGTATTTT. The chain has TRBV19 and TRBJ2-3, with D tentatively TRBD1 (7 bases). V was clipped by 7 bases and J by 0 bases, with 14 bases between them. CDR1 and CDR2 from the germline V gene are LNHDA and SQIVND (reference sequence). The CDR3 loop spans 15 amino acids.

This chain links TRBV29-1 with TRBJ2-1; TRBD2 agrees at 7 bases. The CDR3 spans 15 residues. CDR1 is SQVTM and CDR2 is ANQGSEA in the germline V gene. The V gene end was trimmed by 1 base and the J gene end by 7 bases; junction bases not matched to a gene: 10. CDR3 region: CSVEVGTTLGNEQFF. The CDR3 region has the DNA TGCAGCGTTGAAGTAGGGACTACCTTGGGTAATGAGCAGTTCTTC.

This rearrangement joins TRBV3-1 (or the pseudogene TRBV3-2) to TRBJ1-5; no firm D call. V was pared by 1 base and J by 5 bases, with 3 bases between. CDR1 LGHDT and CDR2 YNNKEL come from the germline V gene (reference sequence). The CDR3 spans 12 residues. CDR3 protein: CASSQAHQPQHF. Here the CDR3 DNA reads TGTGCCAGCAGCCAAGCTCATCAGCCCCAGCATTTT.

V is TRBV5-4 and J is TRBJ1-1, with D perhaps TRBD1 (5 bases). The V gene's germline CDR1 is SGHNT and CDR2 YYREEE (reference sequence). V lost 4 bases and J 0 bases, leaving 16 bases between the germline ends. The CDR3 runs 16 residues. This CDR3 is CASSPWRQSMNTEAFF. The CDR3 nucleotides read TGTGCCAGCAGCCCCTGGCGACAGTCTATGAACACTGAAGCTTTCTTT.

This clone has a single count. The chain carries TRBV9 and TRBJ1-1, with 7 nucleotides matching TRBD1. V lost 4 bases, J lost 5 bases, and 5 bases stayed unmatched. The CDR3 is 13 residues long. In germline, CDR1 is SGDLS, CDR2 YYNGEE. The CDR3 DNA is TGTGCCAGCAGCCCGGGGACAGTTACTGAAGCTTTCTTT. Translating gives CASSPGTVTEAFF.

V and J are TRBV3-1 (or the pseudogene TRBV3-2) and TRBJ1-6; D may be TRBD1 (5 bases). Trimming shortened V by 1 base and J by 8 bases, and 21 bases separated the two germline ends. CDR3 size: 18 residues. Germline V gene sequence: CDR1 LGHDT, CDR2 YNNKEL (reference sequence). The CDR3 loop reads CASSQALMGGRADSPLHF. The CDR3 DNA reads as TGTGCCAGCAGCCAAGCCCTAATGGGGGGACGCGCGGATTCACCCCTCCACTTT.

V is TRBV6-5 and J is TRBJ2-7; 7 bases line up with TRBD1. The germline CDR1 and CDR2 sequences are MNHEY and SVGAGI. The CDR3 has 13 residues. V gave up 6 bases and J gave up 4 bases; unmatched junction bases: 6. Here the CDR3 DNA reads TGTGCCAGCAGCCGCTTGACAGGGTACGAGCAGTACTTC. This sequence encodes CASSRLTGYEQYF.

This clone showed up just a few times. The chain employs TRBV6-5 and TRBJ2-7, with 9 positions matching TRBD1. V lost 4 bases and J lost 2; bases outside the gene matches: 3. Germline CDR1 reads MNHEY; CDR2 reads SVGAGI. This CDR3 region has 14 residues. CDR3 region: CASSSRQGAYEQYF. In nucleotides, the CDR3 is TGTGCCAGCAGTTCACGACAGGGGGCCTACGAGCAGTACTTC.